Below, 8 T cell receptor beta chains from the same sample are listed, as sequenced in a study of regulatory T cells in long-lasting Graves disease. Time point defined: newly diagnosed GD, antithyroid drugs for less than 3 months. Scientists built the TCR library using RNA that was extracted from PBMCs. For TCR beta, libraries came from iRepertoire HTBI primers and Arm-PCR of CDR3 regions. TCRdb processed the multiplex PCR reads anew with MiXCR; each CDR3 protein has one entry. The profile shows fewer than 650,000 distinct CDR3 sequences, approximately 15% of them singletons. The sample was also reused in another study, on T cells in Graves' hyperthyroidism and ophthalmopathy.

The input for sequencing was peripheral blood mononuclear cells (PBMCs), taken at new diagnosis, from a patient treated with antithyroid drugs. The receptors come from a woman aged 25-40 years with Graves disease.

The chain combines TRBV5-1 with TRBJ2-1; D gene ambiguous. Trimming took off 4 bases at V and 8 bases at J, with 13 bases between the two ends. The CDR3 is 13 amino acids. Germline loops: CDR1 SGHRS, CDR2 YFSETQ. Written as DNA, the CDR3 is TGCGCCAGCAGCCCCGTAAATCCTCATGAGCAGTTCTTC. It translates to CASSPVNPHEQFF. Looking up the rest from reference TRBV5-1 and TRBJ2-1 gives the full variable domain: KAGVTQTPRYLIKTRGQQVTLSCSPISGHRSVSWYQQTPGQGLQFLFEYFSETQRNKGNFPGRFSGRQFSNSRSEMNVSTLELGDSALYLCASSPVNPHEQFFGPGTRLTVL.

This clonotype was counted ten times or more. The chain combines TRBV6-1 with TRBJ2-7; 9 nucleotides agree with TRBD1. The trim removed 7 bases at V and 1 base at J, leaving 8 bases unmatched. Per germline, CDR1 MNHNS and CDR2 SASEGT. This CDR3 region has 15 residues. CDR3 in DNA: TGTGCCAGCACCCAGGGGGGGACAGGGTCCTACGAGCAGTACTTC. It translates to CASTQGGTGSYEQYF.

The chain recombines TRBV3-1 with TRBJ1-6; TRBD1 is a possible D gene (6 bases). The CDR3 loop spans 15 amino acids. V was trimmed by 2 bases and J by 7 bases, leaving 12 bases between them. Germline V gene sequence: CDR1 LGHDT, CDR2 YNNKEL (reference sequence). In DNA, the CDR3 is TGTGCCAGCAGCCAAAACAGGGTGTTGAATTCACCCCTCCACTTT. Translation gives CASSQNRVLNSPLHF.

This chain joins TRBV28 and TRBJ1-1; D is undetermined. The V gene lost 10 bases and the J gene lost 0 bases, with 12 bases spanning the gap. This CDR3 has 13 residues. CDR1 and CDR2 from the germline V gene are MDHEN and SYDVKM. The CDR3 protein is CATRASMNTEAFF. The CDR3, as DNA: TGTGCCACAAGGGCGTCCATGAACACTGAAGCTTTCTTT.

The gene calls are TRBV5-4 and TRBJ2-7; D not certain. The V end lost 0 bases, the J end lost 6 bases, and 10 bases lay between the germline ends. Germline CDR1 reads SGHNT; CDR2 reads YYREEE (reference sequence). There are 13 residues in the CDR3. The CDR3 nucleotides read TGTGCCAGCAGCTTGGACGCGCCTCTCGAGCAGTACTTC. Protein: CASSLDAPLEQYF.

In the case of this clonotype: A clone one base away is much larger, so this may be a read error. The chain recombines TRBV3-1 with TRBJ2-7; no definite D call. Germline V gene sequence: CDR1 LGHDT, CDR2 YNNKEL (reference sequence). This CDR3 is 13 amino acids long. Written as DNA, the CDR3 is TGTACCAGCAGCCAAGTCTCAAGGACCGAGCAGTACTTC. Protein sequence: CTSSQVSRTEQYF.

This clonotype was counted many times. V and J are TRBV28 and TRBJ2-7; no clear D gene. Germline loops: CDR1 MDHEN, CDR2 SYDVKM. Trimming stripped 6 bases from V and 0 bases from J, with 3 bases between. This CDR3 region has 11 residues. CDR3 sequence (DNA): TGTGCCAGCAGCATCTCCTACGAGCAGTACTTC. Protein product: CASSISYEQYF.

This clonotype was counted ten times or more. J is TRBJ1-4 and V is TRBV30; D not resolved. V lost 3 bases to trimming and J lost 4 bases, with 9 bases between them. Germline CDR1 is GTSNPN and CDR2 is SVGIG (reference sequence). This CDR3 comprises 13 residues. The CDR3 DNA follows: TGTGCCTGGAGAAGACTGATTAATGAAAAACTGTTTTTT. Translating it yields CAWRRLINEKLFF.